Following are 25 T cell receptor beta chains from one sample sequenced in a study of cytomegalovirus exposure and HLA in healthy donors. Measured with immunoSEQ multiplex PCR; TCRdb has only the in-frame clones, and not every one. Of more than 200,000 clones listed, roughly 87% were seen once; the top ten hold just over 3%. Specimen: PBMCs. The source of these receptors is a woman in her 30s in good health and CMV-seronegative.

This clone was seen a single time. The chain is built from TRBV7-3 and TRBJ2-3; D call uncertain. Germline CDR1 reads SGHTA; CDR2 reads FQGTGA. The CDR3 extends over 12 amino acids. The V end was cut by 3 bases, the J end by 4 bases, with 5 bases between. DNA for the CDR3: TGTGCCAGCAGCTTCGTCTCAGATACGCAGTATTTT. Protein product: CASSFVSDTQYF. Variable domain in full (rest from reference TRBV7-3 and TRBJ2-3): GAGVSQTPSNKVTEKGKYVELRCDPISGHTALYWYRQSLGQGPEFLIYFQGTGAADDSGLPNDRFFAVRPEGSVSTLKIQRTERGDSAVYLCASSFVSDTQYFGPGTRLTVL.

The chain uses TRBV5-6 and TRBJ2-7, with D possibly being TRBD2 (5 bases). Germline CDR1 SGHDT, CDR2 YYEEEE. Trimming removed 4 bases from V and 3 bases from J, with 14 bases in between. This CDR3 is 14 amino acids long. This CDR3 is CASSPTEGIYEQYF. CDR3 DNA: TGTGCCAGCAGCCCCACCGAGGGTATCTACGAGCAGTACTTC.

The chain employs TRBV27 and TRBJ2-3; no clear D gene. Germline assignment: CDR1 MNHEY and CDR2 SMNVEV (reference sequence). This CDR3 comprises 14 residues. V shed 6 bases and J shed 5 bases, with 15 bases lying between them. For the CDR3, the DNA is TGTGCCAGCAGCCTCCTGCGAGTGCGAGATACGCAGTATTTT. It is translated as CASSLLRVRDTQYF.

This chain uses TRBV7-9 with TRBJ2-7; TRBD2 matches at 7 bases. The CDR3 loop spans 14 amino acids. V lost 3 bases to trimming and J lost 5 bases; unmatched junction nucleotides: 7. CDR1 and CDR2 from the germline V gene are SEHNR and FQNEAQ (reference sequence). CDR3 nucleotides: TGTGCCAGCAGCTTGATTCGGGAGGTCGACGAGCAGTACTTC. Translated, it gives CASSLIREVDEQYF.

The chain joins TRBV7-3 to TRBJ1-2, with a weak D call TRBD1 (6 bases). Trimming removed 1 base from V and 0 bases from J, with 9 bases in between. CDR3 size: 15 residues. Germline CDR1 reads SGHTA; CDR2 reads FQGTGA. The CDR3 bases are TGTGCCAGCAGCTTAAGGGACAAATCTAACTATGGCTACACCTTC. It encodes CASSLRDKSNYGYTF.

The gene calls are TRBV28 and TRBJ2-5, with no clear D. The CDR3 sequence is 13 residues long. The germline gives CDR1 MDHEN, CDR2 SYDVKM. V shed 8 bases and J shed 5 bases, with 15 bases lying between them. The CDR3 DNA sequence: TGTGCCAGCCATTCTTCTACCTGGGAGACCCAGTACTTC. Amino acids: CASHSSTWETQYF.

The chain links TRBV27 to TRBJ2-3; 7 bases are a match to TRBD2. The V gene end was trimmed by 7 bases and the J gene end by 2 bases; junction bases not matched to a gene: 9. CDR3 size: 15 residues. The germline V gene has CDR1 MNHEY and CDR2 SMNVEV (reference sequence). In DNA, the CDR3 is TGTGCCAGCACGATAGCGGGCCTTTTCACAGATACGCAGTATTTT. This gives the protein CASTIAGLFTDTQYF.

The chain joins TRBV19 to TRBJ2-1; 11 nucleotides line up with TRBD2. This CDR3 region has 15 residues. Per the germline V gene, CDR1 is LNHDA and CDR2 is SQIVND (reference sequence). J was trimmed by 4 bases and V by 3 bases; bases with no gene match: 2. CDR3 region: CASSMGTSGYNEQFF. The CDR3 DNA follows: TGTGCCAGTAGTATGGGGACTAGCGGATACAATGAGCAGTTCTTC. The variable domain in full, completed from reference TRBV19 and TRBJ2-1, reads DGGITQSPKYLFRKEGQNVTLSCEQNLNHDAMYWYRQDPGQGLRLIYYSQIVNDFQKGDIAEGYSVSREKKESFPLTVTSAQKNPTAFYLCASSMGTSGYNEQFFGPGTRLTVL.

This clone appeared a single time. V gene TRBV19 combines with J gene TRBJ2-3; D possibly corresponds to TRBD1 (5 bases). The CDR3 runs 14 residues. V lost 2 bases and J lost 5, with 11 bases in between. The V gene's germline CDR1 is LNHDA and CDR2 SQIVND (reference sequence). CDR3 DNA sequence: TGTGCCAGTAGTATACTTTTGGGGCAAGATACGCAGTATTTT. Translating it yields CASSILLGQDTQYF. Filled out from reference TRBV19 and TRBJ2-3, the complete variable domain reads DGGITQSPKYLFRKEGQNVTLSCEQNLNHDAMYWYRQDPGQGLRLIYYSQIVNDFQKGDIAEGYSVSREKKESFPLTVTSAQKNPTAFYLCASSILLGQDTQYFGPGTRLTVL.

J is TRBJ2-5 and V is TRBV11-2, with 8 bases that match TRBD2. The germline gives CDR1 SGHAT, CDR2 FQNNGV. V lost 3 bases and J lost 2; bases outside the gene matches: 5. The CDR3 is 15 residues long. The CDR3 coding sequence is TGTGCCAGCAGCTTCGAGGCGGGAGGACAAGAGACCCAGTACTTC. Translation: CASSFEAGGQETQYF.

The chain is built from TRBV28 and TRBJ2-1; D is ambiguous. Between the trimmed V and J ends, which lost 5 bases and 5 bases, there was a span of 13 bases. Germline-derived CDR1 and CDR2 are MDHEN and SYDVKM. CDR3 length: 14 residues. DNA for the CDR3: TGTGCCAGCAGTCCCCGACGCGATAACAATGAGCAGTTCTTC. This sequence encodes CASSPRRDNNEQFF.

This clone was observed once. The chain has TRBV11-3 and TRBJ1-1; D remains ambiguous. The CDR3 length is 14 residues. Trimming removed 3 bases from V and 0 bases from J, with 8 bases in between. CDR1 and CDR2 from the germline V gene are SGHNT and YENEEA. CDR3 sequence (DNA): TGTGCCAGCAGCTTTTCAGACATGAACACTGAAGCTTTCTTT. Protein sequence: CASSFSDMNTEAFF.

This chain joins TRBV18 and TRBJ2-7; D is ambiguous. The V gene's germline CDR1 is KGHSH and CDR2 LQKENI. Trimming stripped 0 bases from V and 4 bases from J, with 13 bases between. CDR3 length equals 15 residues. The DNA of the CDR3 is TGTGCCAGCTCACCACCGCGTGCGTCGAGTTACGAGCAGTACTTC. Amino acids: CASSPPRASSYEQYF.

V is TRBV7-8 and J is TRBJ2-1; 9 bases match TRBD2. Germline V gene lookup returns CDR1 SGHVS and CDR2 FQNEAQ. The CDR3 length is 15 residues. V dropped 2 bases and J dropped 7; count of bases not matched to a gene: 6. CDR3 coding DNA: TGTGCCAGCAGCTTATCAGCGGGAGGTTTGAATGAGCAGTTCTTC. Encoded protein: CASSLSAGGLNEQFF.

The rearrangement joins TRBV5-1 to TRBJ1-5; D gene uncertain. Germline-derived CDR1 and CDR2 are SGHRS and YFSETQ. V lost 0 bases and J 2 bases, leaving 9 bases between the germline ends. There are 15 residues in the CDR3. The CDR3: CASSLDGGRNQPQHF. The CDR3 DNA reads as TGCGCCAGCAGCTTGGATGGCGGCCGCAATCAGCCCCAGCATTTT.

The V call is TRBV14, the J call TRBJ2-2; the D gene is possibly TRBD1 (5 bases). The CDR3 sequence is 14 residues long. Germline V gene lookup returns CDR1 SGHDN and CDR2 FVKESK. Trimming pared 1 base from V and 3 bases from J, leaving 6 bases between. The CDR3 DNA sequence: TGTGCCAGCAGCCAAGCAGGGTACACCGGGGAGCTGTTTTTT. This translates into CASSQAGYTGELFF.

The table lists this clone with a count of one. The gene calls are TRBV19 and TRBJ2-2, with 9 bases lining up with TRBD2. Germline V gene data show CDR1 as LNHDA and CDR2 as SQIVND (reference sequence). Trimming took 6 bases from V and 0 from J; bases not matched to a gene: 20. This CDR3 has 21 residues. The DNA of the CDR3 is TGTGCCAGTAGCAATTTCGAGGGGGGACTAGCCGCTGATTCGAACACCGGGGAGCTGTTTTTT. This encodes CASSNFEGGLAADSNTGELFF. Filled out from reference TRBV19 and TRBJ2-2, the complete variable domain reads DGGITQSPKYLFRKEGQNVTLSCEQNLNHDAMYWYRQDPGQGLRLIYYSQIVNDFQKGDIAEGYSVSREKKESFPLTVTSAQKNPTAFYLCASSNFEGGLAADSNTGELFFGEGSRLTVL.

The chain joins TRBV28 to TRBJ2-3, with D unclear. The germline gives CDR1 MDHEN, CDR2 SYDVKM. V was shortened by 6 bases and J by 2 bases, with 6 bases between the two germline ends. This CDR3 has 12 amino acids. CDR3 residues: CASSLNTDTQYF. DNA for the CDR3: TGTGCCAGCAGCCTGAACACAGATACGCAGTATTTT.

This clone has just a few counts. CDR3 residues: CASSLWGNQPQHF. CDR3 nucleotide sequence: TGTGCCAGCAGCTTGTGGGGAAATCAGCCCCAGCATTTT. The chain links TRBV5-4 to TRBJ1-5; D remains ambiguous. The V gene lost 1 base and the J gene lost 4 bases, with 6 bases spanning the gap. CDR3 length: 13 residues. Germline CDR1 and CDR2: SGHNT and YYREEE (reference sequence).

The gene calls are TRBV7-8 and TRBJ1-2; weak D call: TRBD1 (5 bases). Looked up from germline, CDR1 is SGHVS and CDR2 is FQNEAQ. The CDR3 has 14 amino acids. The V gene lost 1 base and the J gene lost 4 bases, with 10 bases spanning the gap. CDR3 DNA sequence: TGTGCCAGCAGCTTAGGCGGGGCTGGCTATGGCTACACCTTC. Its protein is CASSLGGAGYGYTF.

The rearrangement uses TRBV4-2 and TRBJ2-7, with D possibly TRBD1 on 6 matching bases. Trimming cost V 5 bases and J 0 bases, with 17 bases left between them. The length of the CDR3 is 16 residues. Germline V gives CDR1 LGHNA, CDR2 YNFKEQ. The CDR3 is CASSGTQGGGSYEQYF. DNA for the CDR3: TGTGCCAGCAGCGGAACACAGGGTGGTGGCTCCTACGAGCAGTACTTC.

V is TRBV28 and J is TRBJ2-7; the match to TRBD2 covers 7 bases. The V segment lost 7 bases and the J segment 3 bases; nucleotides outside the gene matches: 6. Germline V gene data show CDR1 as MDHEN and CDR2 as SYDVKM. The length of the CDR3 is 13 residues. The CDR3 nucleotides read TGTGCCAGCACAGGGAGGGTCTTCTACGAGCAGTACTTC. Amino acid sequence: CASTGRVFYEQYF.

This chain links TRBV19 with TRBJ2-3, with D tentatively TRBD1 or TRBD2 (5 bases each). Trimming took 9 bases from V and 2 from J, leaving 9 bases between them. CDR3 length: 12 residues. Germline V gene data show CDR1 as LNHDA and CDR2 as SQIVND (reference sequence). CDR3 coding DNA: TGTGCCAGCGGGGACCTCACAGATACGCAGTATTTT. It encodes CASGDLTDTQYF.

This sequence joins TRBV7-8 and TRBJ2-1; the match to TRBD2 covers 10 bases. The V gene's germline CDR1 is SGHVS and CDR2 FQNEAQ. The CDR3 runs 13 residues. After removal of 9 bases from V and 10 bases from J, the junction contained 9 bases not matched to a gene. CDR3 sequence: CASLAGDFLEQFF. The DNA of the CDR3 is TGTGCCAGTCTAGCGGGGGACTTTTTGGAGCAGTTCTTC.

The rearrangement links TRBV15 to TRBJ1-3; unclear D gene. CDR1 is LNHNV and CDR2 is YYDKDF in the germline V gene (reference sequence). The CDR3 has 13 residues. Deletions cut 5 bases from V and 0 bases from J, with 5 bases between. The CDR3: CATSEDSGNTIYF. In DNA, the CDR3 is TGTGCCACCAGCGAAGACTCTGGAAACACCATATATTTT.